This T cell receptor beta chain was recorded in a study of CD8+CD57+ T cells in acquired aplastic anemia. This clonotype was seen ten or more times. Whoever was chosen for sequencing had shown CD8+CD57+ cell expansion by flow cytometry. It was genomic DNA that served as the template for profiling TCR beta VDJ and CDR3. Each CDR3 protein gets one entry after TCRdb re-called the reads with MiXCR. The repertoire holds some 160,000 distinct CDR3 sequences, with less than 50% as singletons. Germline V gene lookup returns CDR1 MNHEY and CDR2 SVGEGT. V was pared by 6 bases and J by 7 bases, with 21 bases between. This CDR3 contains 15 residues.

The V and J genes are TRBV6-2 or TRBV6-3 and TRBJ1-1; tentative D call: TRBD1 (5 bases). Sequenced material: sorted CD4+, CD8+, or CD8+CD57+ T cells (not recorded which) from PBMCs. This receptor was identified in a human donor with aplastic anemia. The CDR3 protein is CASSQLGGGRSEAFF. In DNA form, the CDR3 reads TGTGCCAGCAGCCAACTAGGTGGGGGACGGAGTGAAGCTTTCTTT.